The 8 T cell receptor beta chains presented below share a single source sample, sequenced in a study of T cell repertoires in cytomegalovirus infection. MiXCR, applied by TCRdb to the reads, yields one record per CDR3 protein. This table has approximately 170,000 distinct CDR3 sequences, 15% to 20% appearing once. Specimen: CD8+ T cells from PBMCs. The source of these receptors is a human donor in good health (CMV status not recorded). Some clones in this sample may be carry-over from other donors' samples.

This clonotype was counted a few times. This chain connects TRBV10-3 to TRBJ2-7; D uncertain. V dropped 0 bases and J dropped 2 bases, with 8 bases sitting between them. CDR1 and CDR2 from the germline V gene are ENHRY and SYGVKD. This CDR3 comprises 14 residues. The CDR3 DNA reads as TGTGCCATCAGTGAGTCGGGTGGGACCTACGAGCAGTACTTC. As protein: CAISESGGTYEQYF.

This chain links TRBV5-6 with TRBJ2-1; 9 bases map to TRBD1. Germline V gives CDR1 SGHDT, CDR2 YYEEEE. V lost 3 bases, J lost 8 bases, and 6 bases stayed unmatched. The CDR3 sequence is 14 residues long. The CDR3 reads CASSYGTGIHEQFF. In DNA, the CDR3 is TGTGCCAGCAGCTACGGGACAGGGATACATGAGCAGTTCTTC.

The chain recombines TRBV5-5 with TRBJ2-7; unclear D gene. The CDR3 is 14 amino acids. Deletions cut 1 base from V and 1 base from J, with 9 bases between. CDR1 is SGHKS and CDR2 is YYEKEE in the germline V gene (reference sequence). The CDR3 protein is CASSLRPVSYEQYF. DNA of the CDR3: TGTGCCAGCAGCTTGAGGCCCGTATCCTACGAGCAGTACTTC.

The rearrangement links TRBV29-1 to TRBJ2-7, with a tentative D call TRBD1 (5 bases). V was cut by 2 bases and J by 2 bases, with 13 bases left in between. CDR3 size: 14 residues. Germline loops: CDR1 SQVTM, CDR2 ANQGSEA. This chain's CDR3 is CSVEMAGSTYEQYF. In nucleotides, the CDR3 is TGCAGCGTTGAAATGGCAGGGTCTACCTACGAGCAGTACTTC.

This clonotype came up a few times. This rearrangement joins TRBV7-9 to TRBJ2-5; tentatively, D is TRBD2 (5 bases). This CDR3 is 18 amino acids long. V lost 5 bases to trimming and J lost 3 bases, with 25 bases between them. Germline V gene sequence: CDR1 SEHNR, CDR2 FQNEAQ (reference sequence). The CDR3 loop reads CASSPPPWSSGSKETQYF. The CDR3 region has the DNA TGTGCCAGCAGCCCTCCCCCCTGGAGCAGCGGCTCAAAAGAGACCCAGTACTTC.

This chain uses TRBV20-1 with TRBJ1-5; a possible D gene is TRBD1 (6 bases). V was shortened by 3 bases and J by 1 base, with 16 bases between the two germline ends. Germline V gene lookup returns CDR1 DFQATT and CDR2 SNEGSKA (reference sequence). This CDR3 spans 16 amino acids. CDR3 sequence: CSASLGGDTSNQPQHF. The CDR3 coding sequence is TGCAGTGCTAGCCTGGGGGGGGACACCAGCAATCAGCCCCAGCATTTT.

This clonotype has only a few counts. J is TRBJ2-1 and V is TRBV6-2 or TRBV6-3; D is possibly TRBD1 (6 bases). Germline V CDR1 and CDR2: MNHEY, SVGEGT. Trimming took 2 bases from V and 0 from J, leaving 8 bases between them. The CDR3 loop spans 15 amino acids. In DNA form, the CDR3 reads TGTGCCAGCAGTTACCAGGGGTCCTCCTACAATGAGCAGTTCTTC. It translates to CASSYQGSSYNEQFF.

This clonotype has a handful of counts. The rearrangement links TRBV14 to TRBJ2-7, with 11 nucleotides matching TRBD2. With 4 bases clipped from V and 1 base from J, the junction kept 6 bases outside the gene matches. The CDR3 sequence is 16 residues long. Germline V gives CDR1 SGHDN, CDR2 FVKESK. Written as DNA, the CDR3 is TGTGCCAGCAGCCCTCGGACTAGCGGGCGGTCCTACGAGCAGTACTTC. It codes for CASSPRTSGRSYEQYF.